One and the same sample provided the 25 T cell receptor beta chains below, sequenced in a study of metastatic and nonmetastatic thyroid tumors. Every patient was untreated before thyroid surgery. TCRdb reassembled clones from the PCR reads with MiXCR. In the table there are around 64,000 clones, more than 3.5% of which are singletons. Specimen: blood. All receptors come from a female donor with papillary thyroid cancer or a benign thyroid nodule (not recorded which). Some clones in this sample may be carry-over from other donors' samples.

The sample holds many counts of this clone. The chain couples TRBV4-1 to TRBJ2-2; possibly TRBD2 for D (5 bases). V was pared by 0 bases and J by 7 bases, with 15 bases between. This CDR3 region has 16 residues. CDR1 is MGHRA and CDR2 is YSYEKL in the germline V gene. For the CDR3, the DNA is TGCGCCAGCAGCCAAGAATGGCGGGCGGTCGGCGGGGAGCTGTTTTTT. Amino acids: CASSQEWRAVGGELFF.

The table lists this clone with many counts. The J gene is TRBJ1-2, the V gene TRBV20-1; D may be TRBD1 (5 bases). The CDR3 runs 13 residues. From germline, CDR1 is DFQATT and CDR2 SNEGSKA (reference sequence). The V end lost 3 bases, the J end lost 0 bases, and 8 bases lay between the germline ends. The CDR3 DNA reads TGCAGTGCTAGGGGACCCACTAACTATGGCTACACCTTC. Translation: CSARGPTNYGYTF.

This clone was seen repeatedly, ten times or more. The chain combines TRBV20-1 with TRBJ1-2; D is unresolved. Between the trimmed V and J ends, which lost 6 bases and 4 bases, there was a span of 12 bases. The CDR3 extends over 12 amino acids. The germline CDR1 and CDR2 sequences are DFQATT and SNEGSKA (reference sequence). The CDR3 nucleotides are TGCAGTGCCTCGGACGGCAGCTATGGCTACACCTTC. It specifies CSASDGSYGYTF.

This clone was seen a handful of times. V is TRBV6-1 and J is TRBJ1-4; D unclear. The CDR3 covers 13 residues. V was clipped by 5 bases and J by 8 bases, with 12 bases between them. Germline V gene sequence: CDR1 MNHNS, CDR2 SASEGT. Written as DNA, the CDR3 is TGTGCCAGCAGTTTCGGGCCTGAGGAAAAACTGTTTTTT. Translation gives CASSFGPEEKLFF.

This clone was seen repeatedly, ten times or more. CDR3 DNA: TGTGCCAGCACGGGCCTCACAGGTGGTAGTCAGCCCCAGCATTTT. It codes for CASTGLTGGSQPQHF. This chain connects TRBV2 to TRBJ1-5; possibly TRBD1 for D (5 bases). There are 15 residues in the CDR3. V dropped 7 bases and J dropped 6 bases, with 19 bases sitting between them. CDR1 and CDR2 (germline): SNHLY, FYNNEI.

This clone was recorded at least ten times. The chain uses TRBV9 and TRBJ2-3, with TRBD2 matching over 13 bases. Trimming took 0 bases from V and 5 from J; bases not matched to a gene: 12. Looked up from germline, CDR1 is SGDLS and CDR2 is YYNGEE. The CDR3 runs to 19 residues. DNA for the CDR3: TGTGCCAGCAGCGTAGATGTTCCCGGACTAGCGGGAGCCGAAGATACGCAGTATTTT. Protein: CASSVDVPGLAGAEDTQYF.

This clone has only a few counts. In the same sample, other DNA sequences code for this CDR3. The genes are TRBV27 and TRBJ2-7; no clear D gene. V lost 5 bases to trimming and J lost 4 bases, with 12 bases between them. The CDR3 is 13 residues long. Germline loops: CDR1 MNHEY, CDR2 SMNVEV (reference sequence). Here the CDR3 reads CASSLGRTYEQYF. The CDR3 DNA reads as TGTGCCAGCAGTCTAGGACGAACATACGAGCAGTACTTC.

This clone was detected many times. V usage is TRBV5-1 and J usage is TRBJ1-4; perhaps TRBD1 as D (6 bases). The CDR3 runs to 18 residues. The germline CDR1 and CDR2 sequences are SGHRS and YFSETQ. V lost 0 bases to trimming and J lost 4 bases, with 19 bases between them. The CDR3 protein is CASSLADRSGSGNEKLFF. CDR3 DNA: TGCGCCAGCAGCTTGGCCGACAGGTCTGGCTCGGGTAATGAAAAACTGTTTTTT.

In this sample, this clone turned up a few times. A much bigger clone sits one base away, suggesting this may be a read error. The chain has TRBV4-1 and TRBJ2-7; no clear D gene. CDR1 is MGHRA, CDR2 YSYEKL, per germline. The CDR3 length is 14 residues. Trimming removed 4 bases from V and 3 bases from J, with 13 bases in between. The CDR3 DNA reads as TGCGCCAGCAGCCTAAACCTACTCATCTACGAGCAGTACTTC. Translated, it gives CASSLNLLIYEQYF.

Turning to this clone: This may arise from a read error, as a much more abundant clone is one base away. Other DNA variants within this sample encode the same CDR3. This sequence joins TRBV7-3 and TRBJ2-5; 8 bases fit TRBD2. Germline assignment: CDR1 SGHTA and CDR2 FQGTGA. V shed 1 base, J shed 10 bases, and the junction held 5 bases outside the gene matches. The CDR3 totals 13 residues. The CDR3 reads CASSLMVTSGQYF. The CDR3 DNA follows: TGTGCCAGCAGCTTAATGGTTACTAGCGGCCAGTACTTC.

This clone showed up many times. The chain carries TRBV5-1 and TRBJ1-5, with 8 positions matching TRBD1. The length of the CDR3 is 14 residues. Germline V gene data show CDR1 as SGHRS and CDR2 as YFSETQ. The ends lost 5 bases at V and 2 bases at J; junction bases unmatched: 3. The DNA of the CDR3 is TGCGCCAGCAGACCGGACAGGGGCAATCAGCCCCAGCATTTT. Encoded protein: CASRPDRGNQPQHF.

J is TRBJ2-7 and V is TRBV20-1, with TRBD2 identical over 10 bases. In germline, CDR1 is DFQATT, CDR2 SNEGSKA (reference sequence). The CDR3 runs 14 residues. The V segment lost 3 bases and the J segment 6 bases; nucleotides outside the gene matches: 8. The CDR3 coding sequence is TGCAGTGCTAGCGGGGGACTAGCGAATATCGAGCAGTACTTC. Translating it yields CSASGGLANIEQYF.

This clone was detected ten times or more. The chain combines TRBV6-2 or TRBV6-3 with TRBJ1-2; perhaps TRBD1 as D (5 bases). CDR3 size: 16 residues. V was shortened by 5 bases and J by 6 bases, with 22 bases between the two germline ends. The germline gives CDR1 MNHEY, CDR2 SVGEGT. The CDR3 coding sequence is TGTGCCAGCAGTCAAGACCGGGGCCTGAGCGGAAATGGCTACACCTTC. This translates into CASSQDRGLSGNGYTF.

Comment on this clone: A read error may explain this, as a much larger clone is one base away. The conserved phenylalanine or tryptophan normally closing the CDR3 is absent here, so this likely arose from a read error. This chain links TRBV20-1 with TRBJ2-5; 8 positions match TRBD2. Germline loops: CDR1 DFQATT, CDR2 SNEGSKA (reference sequence). V shed 2 bases, J shed 5 bases, and the junction held 4 bases outside the gene matches. This CDR3 contains 13 residues. The CDR3 nucleotides read TGCAGTGCTAGACCGGGCGGGAGGGAGACCCAGTACTTA. This codes for CSARPGGRETQYL.

At least ten counts were recorded for this clone. The sample has other DNA sequences that encode this CDR3 too. The CDR3 is CASSVADRNNEQFF. CDR3 sequence (DNA): TGTGCCAGCAGCGTAGCTGATAGGAACAATGAGCAGTTCTTC. The rearrangement uses TRBV9 and TRBJ2-1; D gene unclear. Trimming took 0 bases from V and 5 from J, leaving 9 bases between them. Germline CDR1 SGDLS, CDR2 YYNGEE. CDR3 length: 14 amino acids.

This clone has ten or more counts. Other DNA sequences in this specimen translate into the identical CDR3. V and J are TRBV12-3 or TRBV12-4 and TRBJ2-5, with D unresolved. Trimming removed 2 bases at V and 2 bases at J, with 6 bases between. The CDR3 consists of 13 residues. The CDR3 bases are TGTGCCAGCAGTTTATCTGGACAAGAGACCCAGTACTTC. It translates to CASSLSGQETQYF.

The chain has TRBV5-4 and TRBJ2-5; possibly TRBD2 for D (5 bases). CDR1 is SGHNT and CDR2 is YYREEE in the germline V gene (reference sequence). Trimming took 0 bases from V and 4 from J, leaving 7 bases between them. The CDR3 contains 13 residues. The DNA for the CDR3 is TGTGCCAGCAGCTTGGAACGGGGAGAGACCCAGTACTTC. This encodes CASSLERGETQYF.

This clone was seen many times. This chain joins TRBV7-9 and TRBJ2-5; 7 bases are shared with TRBD1. Germline CDR1 SEHNR, CDR2 FQNEAQ (reference sequence). The junction had 1 base not matched to a gene; V was cut back by 2 bases and J by 1 base. The CDR3 has 14 residues. DNA of the CDR3: TGTGCCAGCAGCTTACGGGACAGCCAAGAGACCCAGTACTTC. Translating it yields CASSLRDSQETQYF.

As to this clone: Relative to the germline gene, one junction end is altered; a read error may explain this. V usage is TRBV5-1 and J usage is TRBJ2-2, with no clear D. CDR1 is SGHRS and CDR2 is YFSETQ in the germline V gene. The CDR3 loop spans 15 amino acids. This CDR3 is CASSFGWMDTGELFF. CDR3 in DNA: TGTGCCAGCAGCTTCGGGTGGATGGACACCGGGGAGCTGTTTTTT. Drawing the rest from reference TRBV5-1 and TRBJ2-2, the complete variable domain is KAGVTQTPRYLIKTRGQQVTLSCSPISGHRSVSWYQQTPGQGLQFLFEYFSETQRNKGNFPGRFSGRQFSNSRSEMNVSTLELGDSALYLCASSFGWMDTGELFFGEGSRLTVL.

This clone was observed at least ten times. The gene calls are TRBV28 and TRBJ2-3; a weak D match, TRBD2 (5 bases). V lost 5 bases to trimming and J lost 1 base, with 16 bases between them. There are 16 residues in the CDR3. Germline CDR1 MDHEN, CDR2 SYDVKM. The DNA for the CDR3 is TGTGCCAGCAGTCCTACAGTGGGCGGGCGCACAGATACGCAGTATTTT. It is translated as CASSPTVGGRTDTQYF.

This clone was counted ten times or more. This chain joins TRBV7-9 and TRBJ1-1; a weak D match, TRBD1 (6 bases). Germline CDR1 is SEHNR and CDR2 is FQNEAQ (reference sequence). The CDR3 sequence is 14 residues long. V was trimmed by 5 bases and J by 1 base, leaving 11 bases between them. In DNA form, the CDR3 reads TGTGCCAGCAGCCTGGGACACCCGAACACTGAAGCTTTCTTT. This encodes CASSLGHPNTEAFF.

This clone was observed a few times. A read error may explain this, as a much larger clone is one base away. V gene TRBV14 combines with J gene TRBJ2-5; no definite D call. The germline V and J ends were trimmed by 2 bases and 5 bases, with 9 bases remaining between them. This CDR3 has 13 residues. Germline V gene data show CDR1 as SGHDN and CDR2 as FVKESK. The CDR3 is CASSQLVWETQYF. The CDR3 nucleotides read TGTGCCAGCAGCCAATTGGTATGGGAGACCCAGTACTTC. Supplemented by reference TRBV14 and TRBJ2-5, the full variable domain reads EAGVTQFPSHSVIEKGQTVTLRCDPISGHDNLYWYRRVMGKEIKFLLHFVKESKQDESGMPNNRFLAERTGGTYSTLKVQPAELEDSGVYFCASSQLVWETQYFGPGTRLLVL.

This clone occurred a few times. A read error is possible here, since a much larger clone lies one base away. The chain joins TRBV18 to TRBJ2-6; 9 nucleotides match TRBD2. CDR1 and CDR2 (germline): KGHSH, LQKENI. The CDR3 is 18 residues long. In nucleotides, the CDR3 is TGTGCCAGCTCCCCAGCCGCGGGAGGGGGCTCTGTGGCCAACGTCCTGACTTTC. Its protein is CASSPAAGGGSVANVLTF.

The sample holds many counts of this clone. A much larger clone lies a single base off, so this may be a read error. Other nucleotide sequences from this sample produce the same CDR3. This sequence joins TRBV10-3 and TRBJ2-7; 10 nucleotides line up with TRBD2. CDR3 size: 13 residues. Germline values: CDR1 ENHRY, CDR2 SYGVKD. The V and J ends lost 6 bases and 10 bases, in that order; junction bases with no gene match: 9. The CDR3 DNA reads TGTGCCATCAGAGGGACCAGCGGGAGGGCTCAGTACTTC. Translation: CAIRGTSGRAQYF.

V is TRBV11-2 and J is TRBJ1-3; unclear D gene. CDR1 is SGHAT, CDR2 FQNNGV, per germline. The V end was cut by 1 base, the J end by 4 bases, with 5 bases between. The CDR3 extends over 13 amino acids. As DNA, the CDR3 is TGTGCCAGCAGCTTAGGAAGGGGAAACACCATATATTTT. Translating it yields CASSLGRGNTIYF.